This T cell receptor beta chain was sequenced in a study of cytomegalovirus exposure and HLA in healthy donors. Comment on this clone: Its matching antigen is unknown.

This CDR3 has 15 amino acids. V was shortened by 4 bases and J by 4 bases, with 14 bases between the two germline ends. The germline CDR1 and CDR2 sequences are SGHDN and FVKESK. The PCR was carried out with 60 Vbeta primers and 13 Jbeta primers. Assay used: immunoSEQ multiplex PCR; TCRdb lists only in-frame clones, some missing. Here the sample spans approximately 150,000 clones, 68% being singletons. Findings and caveats of the study: It was only CMV serostatus that was available as immune exposure information. Further analysis, carried out later, found HLA-associated TCR beta chains more clonally expanded than equally common other chains.

The chain carries TRBV14 and TRBJ2-1, with D perhaps TRBD2 (6 bases). Sequenced input: PBMCs. The sequence derives from a man between 60 and 70 years old in good health and CMV-seronegative. CDR3 in DNA: TGTGCCAGCAGCCCCCGGGACTTCTATTACAATGAGCAGTTCTTC. Its protein is CASSPRDFYYNEQFF. Drawing the rest from reference TRBV14 and TRBJ2-1, the complete variable domain is EAGVTQFPSHSVIEKGQTVTLRCDPISGHDNLYWYRRVMGKEIKFLLHFVKESKQDESGMPNNRFLAERTGGTYSTLKVQPAELEDSGVYFCASSPRDFYYNEQFFGPGTRLTVL.